This TCR beta chain was sequenced during a study of blood T cell repertoires in COVID-19. Study details: The United States, Italy and Spain were the sources of the acute and convalescent COVID-19 samples. T cells, B-cell-depleted T cells, or PBMCs provided the cDNA or gDNA that served as material.

The V segment lost 1 base and the J segment 4 bases; nucleotides outside the gene matches: 11. Germline CDR1 is SGHAT and CDR2 is FQNNGV. This CDR3 has 17 amino acids. In the original processing: How many nucleated cells were present was estimated from reference gene primer amplification. TCRdb's copy holds only in-frame clones and misses some; the assay was immunoSEQ multiplex PCR. V, J and clone size reflect that table, while D and trimming were determined from the DNA. The table includes some 670,000 clones, 70% to 90% detected once. The chain joins TRBV11-2 to TRBJ2-7; 9 bases are a match to TRBD1. The sample was peripheral blood. The TCR comes from a young woman with acute or convalescent COVID-19. As DNA, the CDR3 is TGTGCCAGCAGCTTAGTCTCCCCATGGGACAGGGAATACGAGCAGTACTTC. Amino acids: CASSLVSPWDREYEQYF.